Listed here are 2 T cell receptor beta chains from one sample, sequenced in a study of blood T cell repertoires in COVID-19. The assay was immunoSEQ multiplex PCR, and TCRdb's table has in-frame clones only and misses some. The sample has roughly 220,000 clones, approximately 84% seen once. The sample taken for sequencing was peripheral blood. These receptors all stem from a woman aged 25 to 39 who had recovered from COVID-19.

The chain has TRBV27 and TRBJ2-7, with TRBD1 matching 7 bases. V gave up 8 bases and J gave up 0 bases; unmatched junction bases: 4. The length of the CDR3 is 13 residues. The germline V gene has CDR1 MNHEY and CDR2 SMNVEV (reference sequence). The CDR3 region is CASQRTGSYEQYF. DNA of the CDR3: TGTGCCAGCCAGAGGACAGGCTCCTACGAGCAGTACTTC.

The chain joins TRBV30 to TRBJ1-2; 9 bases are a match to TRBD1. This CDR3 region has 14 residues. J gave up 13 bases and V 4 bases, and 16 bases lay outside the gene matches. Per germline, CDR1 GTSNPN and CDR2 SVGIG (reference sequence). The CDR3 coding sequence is TGTGCCTGGAAAGTGGGAACAGGGGGCGATTCGGGCACCTTC. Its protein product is CAWKVGTGGDSGTF.